This TCR beta chain was captured in a study of T cell repertoires in cytomegalovirus infection. In TCRdb, the reads were re-called with MiXCR into one record per CDR3 protein. The table lists some 180,000 distinct CDR3 sequences, about 21% of them singletons. The CDR3 covers 18 residues. Unmatched junction bases numbered 13, after V lost 0 bases and J lost 5 bases. The germline V gene encodes CDR1 SGHDN and CDR2 FVKESK. The rearrangement joins TRBV14 to TRBJ2-1, with 7 bases lining up with TRBD1. What was sequenced was PBMCs. This sequence was found in a human donor in good health (CMV status not recorded). Some clones in this sample may be carry-over from other donors' samples. CDR3 amino acids: CASSQDSRDRAVHNEQFF. In nucleotides, the CDR3 is TGTGCCAGCAGCCAAGACTCCAGAGACAGGGCTGTCCACAATGAGCAGTTCTTC.